These 16 T cell receptor beta chains originate from one sample sequenced in a study of cytomegalovirus exposure and HLA in healthy donors. Researchers ran the PCR with 60 Vbeta and 13 Jbeta primers. The data were produced by immunoSEQ multiplex PCR, yet TCRdb's version contains in-frame clones alone and is incomplete. The table includes approximately 120,000 clones, more than 60% detected once. The material sequenced was PBMCs. These receptor sequences come from a woman aged 45 to 65 in good health and CMV-seropositive.

This clone occurred a few times. This chain connects TRBV6-1 to TRBJ2-2; no firm D call. The germline V and J ends were trimmed by 3 bases and 6 bases, with 11 bases remaining between them. CDR3 length: 14 amino acids. Germline V gene sequence: CDR1 MNHNS, CDR2 SASEGT. The CDR3 nucleotides read TGTGCCAGCAGTGACCTGACCGGAGCCGGGGAGCTGTTTTTT. This sequence encodes CASSDLTGAGELFF.

The chain has TRBV7-2 and TRBJ2-7; TRBD1 aligns across 9 bases. The germline V gene encodes CDR1 SGHTA and CDR2 FQGNSA. The CDR3 is made up of 15 amino acids. Trimming at V came to 6 bases and at J to 0 bases, leaving 6 bases not matched to a gene. Here the CDR3 DNA reads TGTGCCAGCAGGAAACCGGGACAGGGCTCCTACGAGCAGTACTTC. Encoded protein: CASRKPGQGSYEQYF.

Here the CDR3 reads CASSLLQNQPQHF. In DNA, the CDR3 is TGTGCCAGCAGCCTCCTTCAGAATCAGCCCCAGCATTTT. The rearrangement joins TRBV7-8 to TRBJ1-5; D is ambiguous. The V gene lost 5 bases and the J gene lost 4 bases, with 9 bases spanning the gap. The germline CDR1 and CDR2 sequences are SGHVS and FQNEAQ. The CDR3 is 13 amino acids.

This chain connects TRBV7-9 to TRBJ2-5, with D perhaps TRBD2 (6 bases). V lost 2 bases and J 5 bases, leaving 12 bases between the germline ends. The V gene's germline CDR1 is SEHNR and CDR2 FQNEAQ (reference sequence). The CDR3 totals 14 residues. CDR3 residues: CASSLTGVAETQYF. Written as DNA, the CDR3 is TGTGCCAGCAGCTTAACGGGGGTTGCGGAGACCCAGTACTTC. The whole variable domain, filled in from reference TRBV7-9 and TRBJ2-5, reads DTGVSQNPRHKITKRGQNVTFRCDPISEHNRLYWYRQTLGQGPEFLTYFQNEAQLEKSRLLSDRFSAERPKGSFSTLEIQRTEQGDSAMYLCASSLTGVAETQYFGPGTRLLVL.

The CDR3 nucleotides are TGTGCCAGCAGTTTATGGGGGGGGCAGGGTCCTGGCTACACCTTC. It encodes CASSLWGGQGPGYTF. The chain couples TRBV27 to TRBJ1-2, with D perhaps TRBD1 (6 bases). Germline-derived CDR1 and CDR2 are MNHEY and SMNVEV (reference sequence). V lost 1 base, J lost 7 bases, and 16 bases lay in between. This CDR3 is built from 15 residues.

This clone was counted a single time. This chain joins TRBV2 and TRBJ2-7; TRBD1 is a possible D gene (5 bases). In germline, CDR1 is SNHLY, CDR2 FYNNEI. Trimming removed 2 bases from V and 3 bases from J, with 11 bases in between. CDR3 size: 14 residues. Written as DNA, the CDR3 is TGTGCCAGCAGTGAACTGGGGCTGGGCTACGAGCAGTACTTC. Its protein product is CASSELGLGYEQYF. Using reference TRBV2 and TRBJ2-7 for the parts outside the CDR3, the full variable domain is EPEVTQTPSHQVTQMGQEVILRCVPISNHLYFYWYRQILGQKVEFLVSFYNNEISEKSEIFDDQFSVERPDGSNFTLKIRSTKLEDSAMYFCASSELGLGYEQYFGPGTRLTVT.

This clone has just a few counts. V gene TRBV4-2 combines with J gene TRBJ1-6; D remains ambiguous. V was pared by 0 bases and J by 0 bases, with 6 bases between. The CDR3 spans 16 residues. The V gene's germline CDR1 is LGHNA and CDR2 YNFKEQ. CDR3: CASSQEAPSYNSPLHF. The CDR3 nucleotides are TGTGCCAGCAGCCAAGAAGCGCCCTCCTATAATTCACCCCTCCACTTT.

The V gene is TRBV5-4, the J gene TRBJ1-2; the match to TRBD1 covers 10 bases. The V segment lost 4 bases and the J segment 4 bases; nucleotides outside the gene matches: 4. Germline loops: CDR1 SGHNT, CDR2 YYREEE (reference sequence). The CDR3 consists of 14 residues. CDR3: CASSRGDRGYGYTF. The CDR3, as DNA: TGTGCCAGCAGCCGAGGGGACAGGGGCTATGGCTACACCTTC.

The rearrangement uses TRBV9 and TRBJ1-2; TRBD1 aligns across 7 bases. V shed 0 bases, J shed 1 base, and the junction held 9 bases outside the gene matches. This CDR3 region has 17 residues. Germline assignment: CDR1 SGDLS and CDR2 YYNGEE. The CDR3: CASSVGEGASGNYGYTF. CDR3 coding DNA: TGTGCCAGCAGCGTAGGAGAGGGGGCAAGTGGTAACTATGGCTACACCTTC.

V is TRBV5-1 and J is TRBJ1-2, with a weak D call TRBD1 (6 bases). The CDR3 sequence is 15 residues long. The V end lost 0 bases, the J end lost 4 bases, and 13 bases lay between the germline ends. Germline CDR1 SGHRS, CDR2 YFSETQ. This CDR3 reads CASSLAGTLTYGYTF. The CDR3 DNA reads as TGCGCCAGCAGCTTGGCCGGGACACTTACCTATGGCTACACCTTC. Variable domain in full (rest from reference TRBV5-1 and TRBJ1-2): KAGVTQTPRYLIKTRGQQVTLSCSPISGHRSVSWYQQTPGQGLQFLFEYFSETQRNKGNFPGRFSGRQFSNSRSEMNVSTLELGDSALYLCASSLAGTLTYGYTFGSGTRLTVV.

This chain joins TRBV2 and TRBJ2-1; D possibly corresponds to TRBD1 (5 bases). Germline V gene sequence: CDR1 SNHLY, CDR2 FYNNEI. V lost 3 bases and J lost 3, with 9 bases in between. This CDR3 is 14 amino acids long. The CDR3 protein is CASSEVTVYNEQFF. CDR3 nucleotides: TGTGCCAGCAGTGAGGTGACAGTCTACAATGAGCAGTTCTTC.

The V call is TRBV27, the J call TRBJ1-1; tentative D call: TRBD1 (6 bases). The germline gives CDR1 MNHEY, CDR2 SMNVEV (reference sequence). The CDR3 sequence is 13 residues long. Trimming removed 5 bases at V and 8 bases at J, with 15 bases between. The CDR3 protein is CASSRIQGLEAFF. As DNA, the CDR3 is TGTGCCAGCAGTCGAATACAGGGACTAGAAGCTTTCTTT.

This CDR3 is CASSNWTGGNEKLFF. CDR3 bases: TGTGCCAGTAGTAACTGGACAGGAGGTAATGAAAAACTGTTTTTT. This rearrangement joins TRBV19 to TRBJ1-4, with 7 bases identical to TRBD1. The germline CDR1 and CDR2 sequences are LNHDA and SQIVND (reference sequence). V lost 4 bases to trimming and J lost 4 bases; unmatched junction nucleotides: 6. There are 15 residues in the CDR3.

This clone was counted between two and nine times. This chain links TRBV6-5 with TRBJ1-2; 7 bases fit TRBD1. This CDR3 is built from 14 residues. The germline V gene encodes CDR1 MNHEY and CDR2 SVGAGI. V lost 4 bases, J lost 3 bases, and 5 bases stayed unmatched. Written as DNA, the CDR3 is TGTGCCAGCAGTTCCCACAGGGGTCACTATGGCTACACCTTC. Protein product: CASSSHRGHYGYTF.

V usage is TRBV19 and J usage is TRBJ1-1; TRBD1 matches 7 bases. The CDR3 is 13 amino acids. V shed 9 bases, J shed 2 bases, and the junction held 6 bases outside the gene matches. Germline CDR1 and CDR2: LNHDA and SQIVND (reference sequence). The CDR3 region is CASRQGLNTEAFF. The CDR3 DNA is TGTGCCAGCCGACAGGGTTTAAACACTGAAGCTTTCTTT. Looking up the rest from reference TRBV19 and TRBJ1-1 gives the full variable domain: DGGITQSPKYLFRKEGQNVTLSCEQNLNHDAMYWYRQDPGQGLRLIYYSQIVNDFQKGDIAEGYSVSREKKESFPLTVTSAQKNPTAFYLCASRQGLNTEAFFGQGTRLTVV.

This sequence joins TRBV11-1 and TRBJ1-1; D is unresolved. The V gene lost 2 bases and the J gene lost 3 bases, with 7 bases spanning the gap. CDR1 and CDR2 from the germline V gene are SGHAT and FQDESV (reference sequence). This CDR3 contains 13 residues. CDR3 in DNA: TGTGCCAGCAGCTTATCCCTTGACACTGAAGCTTTCTTT. It yields the protein CASSLSLDTEAFF.